This entry lists 25 T cell receptor beta chains sequenced from one sample in a study of cytomegalovirus exposure and HLA in healthy donors. 13 Jbeta primers and 60 Vbeta primers were used for the PCR. Clones were sequenced by immunoSEQ multiplex PCR, and TCRdb holds only the in-frame ones, with some missing. The data show a few hundred thousand clones, with 92% seen just once and 1.5% to 2% held by the top ten. Sequencing was carried out using PBMCs. Receptors originate from a girl aged 2-10 years in good health and CMV-seronegative.

The CDR3 sequence is CASSGGQDYEQYF. The CDR3, as DNA: TGTGCCAGCTCAGGTGGACAGGACTACGAGCAGTACTTC. This chain uses TRBV18 with TRBJ2-7, with 7 bases identical to TRBD1. Germline V gives CDR1 KGHSH, CDR2 LQKENI. The V gene end was trimmed by 5 bases and the J gene end by 3 bases; junction bases not matched to a gene: 4. The CDR3 loop spans 13 amino acids.

J is TRBJ1-5 and V is TRBV19, with a tentative D call TRBD1 (6 bases). Germline CDR1 is LNHDA and CDR2 is SQIVND (reference sequence). Trimming took 11 bases from V and 2 from J, leaving 10 bases between them. The length of the CDR3 is 12 residues. The CDR3 here is CAPYRGNQPQHF. The CDR3 DNA reads TGTGCCCCCTACAGGGGCAATCAGCCCCAGCATTTT.

The chain links TRBV5-6 to TRBJ2-4, with 7 bases that match TRBD1. V shed 2 bases, J shed 6 bases, and the junction held 2 bases outside the gene matches. CDR1 and CDR2 (germline): SGHDT, YYEEEE. This CDR3 has 13 amino acids. The CDR3 nucleotides are TGTGCCAGCAGCTTTAGGGACAGAAACATTCAGTACTTC. Its translation is CASSFRDRNIQYF.

The rearrangement links TRBV11-2 to TRBJ2-1, with TRBD1 as a possible D gene (5 bases). Germline loops: CDR1 SGHAT, CDR2 FQNNGV. V gave up 1 base and J gave up 2 bases, with 12 bases separating them. The CDR3 is 16 amino acids. CDR3 in amino acids: CASSLVPSGTYNEQFF. CDR3 in DNA: TGTGCCAGCAGCTTAGTGCCTTCAGGGACCTACAATGAGCAGTTCTTC.

The V and J genes are TRBV5-1 and TRBJ2-1; the D gene is possibly TRBD1 (5 bases). The CDR3 length is 17 residues. V was clipped by 4 bases and J by 2 bases, with 19 bases between them. CDR1 and CDR2 from the germline V gene are SGHRS and YFSETQ. This CDR3 reads CASSGRQSILAYNEQFF. The DNA for the CDR3 is TGCGCCAGCAGCGGCCGACAGAGCATCTTGGCCTACAATGAGCAGTTCTTC.

This clone has only one observation. The V gene is TRBV19, the J gene TRBJ1-1, with 7 bases that match TRBD1. V shed 4 bases and J 1 base; nucleotides not matched to a gene: 9. Germline V gene sequence: CDR1 LNHDA, CDR2 SQIVND (reference sequence). The CDR3 is 16 amino acids. CDR3 bases: TGTGCCAGTAGTACCGGGACAGTGGGCGCGAACACTGAAGCTTTCTTT. Its translation: CASSTGTVGANTEAFF.

The chain has TRBV5-1 and TRBJ2-1, with a possible D match to TRBD1 (5 bases). The CDR3 has 14 amino acids. Germline CDR1 and CDR2: SGHRS and YFSETQ. V shed 0 bases and J shed 8 bases, with 12 bases lying between them. The CDR3 nucleotides read TGCGCCAGCAGCTTGGCGCAGGGCCCCTATGAGCAGTTCTTC. This codes for CASSLAQGPYEQFF.

The V gene is TRBV6-5, the J gene TRBJ1-1; a possible D gene is TRBD1 (5 bases). Germline V gene data show CDR1 as MNHEY and CDR2 as SVGAGI. V was shortened by 2 bases and J by 1 base, with 11 bases between the two germline ends. This CDR3 comprises 15 residues. The DNA for the CDR3 is TGTGCCAGCAGTTACCCCCGGGGGGGGAACACTGAAGCTTTCTTT. Protein sequence: CASSYPRGGNTEAFF.

The J gene is TRBJ2-2, the V gene TRBV30, with 9 positions matching TRBD2. Germline V gene lookup returns CDR1 GTSNPN and CDR2 SVGIG (reference sequence). V lost 0 bases and J lost 6; bases outside the gene matches: 2. The CDR3 has 14 residues. As DNA, the CDR3 is TGTGCCTGGAGTGTACGCGGGGGGGCCGGGGAGCTGTTTTTT. This encodes CAWSVRGGAGELFF.

The V gene is TRBV7-2, the J gene TRBJ1-2, with a possible D match to TRBD1 (5 bases). Germline V gene lookup returns CDR1 SGHTA and CDR2 FQGNSA. Trimming shortened V by 2 bases and J by 3 bases, and 16 bases separated the two germline ends. The CDR3 sequence is 16 residues long. CDR3 protein: CASSLNPRVLDYGYTF. CDR3 sequence (DNA): TGTGCCAGCAGCTTAAACCCCAGGGTGTTGGACTATGGCTACACCTTC.

J is TRBJ2-3 and V is TRBV4-1; 9 bases align to TRBD1. J lost 0 bases, V lost 10 bases, and 5 bases had no gene match. The CDR3 runs to 14 residues. From germline, CDR1 is MGHRA and CDR2 YSYEKL. CDR3 sequence reads: CAISGTGSTDTQYF. CDR3 bases: TGCGCCATATCCGGGACAGGGAGCACAGATACGCAGTATTTT.

This chain connects TRBV6-1 to TRBJ2-5; 8 nucleotides agree with TRBD1. CDR1 MNHNS and CDR2 SASEGT come from the germline V gene. The junction had 4 bases not matched to a gene; V was cut back by 2 bases and J by 2 bases. The CDR3 is made up of 15 amino acids. The CDR3: CASSEIQGAQETQYF. In nucleotides, the CDR3 is TGTGCCAGCAGTGAAATCCAGGGGGCTCAAGAGACCCAGTACTTC.

The chain links TRBV7-2 to TRBJ2-5; 9 nucleotides line up with TRBD2. The V and J ends lost 3 bases and 1 base, in that order; junction bases with no gene match: 3. The germline V gene has CDR1 SGHTA and CDR2 FQGNSA. This CDR3 has 15 residues. CDR3 coding DNA: TGTGCCAGCAGCTTTCAAGCGGGGGGCCAAGAGACCCAGTACTTC. Protein: CASSFQAGGQETQYF.

This chain links TRBV6-6 with TRBJ2-7; the match to TRBD1 covers 7 bases. Trimming took 2 bases from V and 4 from J; bases not matched to a gene: 5. Germline CDR1 MNHNY, CDR2 SVGAGI (reference sequence). The length of the CDR3 is 14 residues. The CDR3 DNA reads as TGTGCCAGCAGTTACCCCGACAGGGCATACGAGCAGTACTTC. Translated, it gives CASSYPDRAYEQYF.

The V and J genes are TRBV2 and TRBJ2-7; D perhaps matches TRBD1 (6 bases). V dropped 2 bases and J dropped 3 bases, with 20 bases sitting between them. There are 17 residues in the CDR3. Germline V gives CDR1 SNHLY, CDR2 FYNNEI. The CDR3 spells CASSERGLGQGLYEQYF. In nucleotides, the CDR3 is TGTGCCAGCAGTGAAAGAGGTTTAGGGCAGGGGCTCTACGAGCAGTACTTC. The whole variable domain, filled in from reference TRBV2 and TRBJ2-7, reads EPEVTQTPSHQVTQMGQEVILRCVPISNHLYFYWYRQILGQKVEFLVSFYNNEISEKSEIFDDQFSVERPDGSNFTLKIRSTKLEDSAMYFCASSERGLGQGLYEQYFGPGTRLTVT.

This sequence joins TRBV6-1 and TRBJ1-4, with TRBD1 as a possible D gene (6 bases). The CDR3 is made up of 13 amino acids. The V end was cut by 6 bases, the J end by 5 bases, with 10 bases between. The V gene's germline CDR1 is MNHNS and CDR2 SASEGT. The CDR3 spells CASREQGNEKLFF. The CDR3 region has the DNA TGTGCCAGCAGGGAGCAGGGGAATGAAAAACTGTTTTTT.

The CDR3: CASSKTGGYEQYF. The CDR3 nucleotides read TGTGCCAGTAGTAAGACAGGGGGCTACGAGCAGTACTTC. V is TRBV19 and J is TRBJ2-7; 9 bases match TRBD1. Looked up from germline, CDR1 is LNHDA and CDR2 is SQIVND (reference sequence). V was pared by 4 bases and J by 3 bases, with 1 base of the junction left unmatched. The CDR3 has 13 residues.

The rearrangement uses TRBV28 and TRBJ2-7; 7 bases align to TRBD1. CDR3 size: 15 residues. V trimming: 2 bases; J trimming: 9 bases; junction bases outside the gene matches: 13. Germline V gives CDR1 MDHEN, CDR2 SYDVKM. CDR3 residues: CASSLGHRVPGGQYF. The CDR3, as DNA: TGTGCCAGCAGTTTAGGGCACAGGGTACCAGGGGGGCAGTACTTC.

The V and J genes are TRBV29-1 and TRBJ1-1, with D perhaps TRBD1 (5 bases). Germline CDR1 SQVTM, CDR2 ANQGSEA. Trimming pared 2 bases from V and 1 base from J, leaving 11 bases between. The CDR3 sequence is 14 residues long. The CDR3 here is CSVESRQTNTEAFF. The CDR3 bases are TGCAGCGTTGAATCGCGACAGACGAACACTGAAGCTTTCTTT.

This clone has just one count. V and J are TRBV12-5 and TRBJ1-5; D uncertain. The CDR3 length is 12 residues. Germline CDR1 LGHNT, CDR2 FRNRAP. Trimming shortened V by 3 bases and J by 6 bases, and 6 bases separated the two germline ends. The CDR3 sequence is CASGLSGQPQHF. The CDR3 DNA follows: TGTGCTAGTGGTTTATCGGGTCAGCCCCAGCATTTT.

V usage is TRBV27 and J usage is TRBJ2-7; 13 bases are a match to TRBD2. The germline V gene has CDR1 MNHEY and CDR2 SMNVEV (reference sequence). V shed 2 bases, J shed 6 bases, and the junction held 7 bases outside the gene matches. This CDR3 region has 16 residues. The CDR3 bases are TGTGCCAGCAGTTTACGGACTAGCGGGAGTAGTGGCGAGCAGTACTTC. This sequence encodes CASSLRTSGSSGEQYF.

The chain uses TRBV7-8 and TRBJ2-1, with 9 bases that match TRBD2. Per the germline V gene, CDR1 is SGHVS and CDR2 is FQNEAQ. The junction had 6 bases not matched to a gene; V was cut back by 3 bases and J by 9 bases. This CDR3 has 14 amino acids. The CDR3 region has the DNA TGTGCCAGCAGCTTGGGACAACTAGCGGGTGAGCAGTTCTTC. Translated: CASSLGQLAGEQFF.

The rearrangement joins TRBV7-9 to TRBJ2-5; a weak D match, TRBD2 (7 bases). Trimming took off 10 bases at V and 5 bases at J, with 20 bases between the two ends. The CDR3 extends over 14 amino acids. Per the germline V gene, CDR1 is SEHNR and CDR2 is FQNEAQ (reference sequence). In DNA form, the CDR3 reads TGTGCCATTAAAGGGGGGGGCTTCATGGAGACCCAGTACTTC. Its protein is CAIKGGGFMETQYF.

The chain is built from TRBV6-5 and TRBJ2-7, with 7 bases lining up with TRBD1. J gave up 10 bases and V 5 bases, and 5 bases lay outside the gene matches. CDR1 and CDR2 (germline): MNHEY, SVGAGI. CDR3 length equals 11 residues. The CDR3 reads CASSEQGYQYF. The CDR3 DNA is TGTGCCAGCAGTGAACAGGGGTATCAGTACTTC.

This clone appeared once. The V call is TRBV7-2, the J call TRBJ1-5; D call uncertain. This CDR3 is built from 18 residues. Germline V lookup: CDR1 SGHTA, CDR2 FQGNSA. The V gene lost 5 bases and the J gene lost 1 base, with 21 bases spanning the gap. The CDR3 DNA is TGTGCCAGCAGCCAGACAAGGGCGGTTGGAGGGAGCAATCAGCCCCAGCATTTT. Protein sequence: CASSQTRAVGGSNQPQHF.